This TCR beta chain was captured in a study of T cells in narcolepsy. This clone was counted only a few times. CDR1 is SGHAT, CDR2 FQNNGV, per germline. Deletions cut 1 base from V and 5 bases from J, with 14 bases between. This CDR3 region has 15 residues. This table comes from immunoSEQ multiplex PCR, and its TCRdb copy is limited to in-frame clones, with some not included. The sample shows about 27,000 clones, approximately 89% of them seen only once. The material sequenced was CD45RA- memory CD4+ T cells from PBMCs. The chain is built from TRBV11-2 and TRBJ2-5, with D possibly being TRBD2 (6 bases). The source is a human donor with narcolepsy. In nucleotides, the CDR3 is TGTGCCAGCAGCTTAGGCTCCTCGGCGGGGGAGACCCAGTACTTC. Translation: CASSLGSSAGETQYF.